This entry lists 18 T cell receptor beta chains sequenced from one sample in a study of CD8+ T cells in alopecia areata. Regarding treatment: oral pan-JAK inhibitor, 5-10 mg twice daily. cDNA serving as the sequencing template came from extracted, reverse transcribed RNA. The table came from immunoSEQ multiplex PCR; TCRdb's copy has only in-frame clones and leaves some out. The data show just over 150,000 clones, roughly two thirds seen once. Material: CD4+ T cells sorted from blood, obtained at week 4, from a patient treated with tofacitinib. The receptors here all came from a human donor with alopecia areata.

This clone was observed at least ten times. The genes are TRBV11-2 and TRBJ1-4; 8 positions agree with TRBD1. Germline loops: CDR1 SGHAT, CDR2 FQNNGV. J was trimmed by 6 bases and V by 5 bases; bases with no gene match: 5. The CDR3 length is 14 residues. CDR3 amino acids: CASSTDRGHEKLFF. The CDR3 DNA is TGTGCCAGCAGCACTGACAGGGGTCATGAAAAACTGTTTTTT.

This chain connects TRBV4-1 to TRBJ2-1; D might be TRBD1 (5 bases). The germline V gene encodes CDR1 MGHRA and CDR2 YSYEKL. V was shortened by 1 base and J by 10 bases, with 20 bases between the two germline ends. The CDR3 extends over 16 amino acids. CDR3 coding DNA: TGCGCCAGCAGCCAAGTGAGGCCAGGGAATTGGTTGGAGCAGTTCTTC. It specifies CASSQVRPGNWLEQFF.

This clone was detected only a few times. This chain connects TRBV11-2 to TRBJ2-3, with D possibly TRBD1 on 6 matching bases. The CDR3 length is 17 residues. From germline, CDR1 is SGHAT and CDR2 FQNNGV. The germline V and J ends were trimmed by 1 base and 2 bases, with 16 bases remaining between them. CDR3 nucleotide sequence: TGTGCCAGCAGCTTAGGAGTGTGGACAGCCAACACAGATACGCAGTATTTT. This codes for CASSLGVWTANTDTQYF. Full variable domain (remainder filled in from reference TRBV11-2 and TRBJ2-3): EAGVAQSPRYKIIEKRQSVAFWCNPISGHATLYWYQQILGQGPKLLIQFQNNGVVDDSQLPKDRFSAERLKGVDSTLKIQPAKLEDSAVYLCASSLGVWTANTDTQYFGPGTRLTVL.

The rearrangement uses TRBV29-1 and TRBJ2-5; TRBD1 agrees at 8 bases. Trimming took 6 bases from V and 5 from J; bases not matched to a gene: 11. Germline V gives CDR1 SQVTM, CDR2 ANQGSEA. This CDR3 has 14 amino acids. CDR3 in DNA: TGCAGCGTGTCATCCGCAGGGGGCGCGGAGACCCAGTACTTC. Protein product: CSVSSAGGAETQYF.

There are a few counts of this clone. The chain couples TRBV30 to TRBJ1-5; no clear D. The germline V gene encodes CDR1 GTSNPN and CDR2 SVGIG (reference sequence). This CDR3 comprises 14 residues. Trimming pared 3 bases from V and 0 bases from J, leaving 9 bases between. Written as DNA, the CDR3 is TGTGCCTGGAGGAGCAGGTATAGCAATCAGCCCCAGCATTTT. This encodes CAWRSRYSNQPQHF. Full variable domain (outside the CDR3, taken from reference TRBV30 and TRBJ1-5): SQTIHQWPATLVQPVGSPLSLECTVEGTSNPNLYWYRQAAGRGLQLLFYSVGIGQISSEVPQNLSASRPQDRQFILSSKKLLLSDSGFYLCAWRSRYSNQPQHFGDGTRLSIL.

This clone occurred a few times. This chain uses TRBV5-1 with TRBJ2-5; possible D gene TRBD2, 5 bases. The CDR3 extends over 13 amino acids. The germline gives CDR1 SGHRS, CDR2 YFSETQ. Trimming removed 0 bases at V and 4 bases at J, with 7 bases between. Here the CDR3 reads CASSLVSGETQYF. The CDR3, as DNA: TGCGCCAGCAGCTTGGTGAGCGGAGAGACCCAGTACTTC.

In this sample, this clone turned up a few times. The V and J genes are TRBV5-6 and TRBJ1-2, with D uncertain. CDR3 size: 12 residues. The V and J ends lost 1 base and 5 bases respectively, with 6 bases between them. Germline V gives CDR1 SGHDT, CDR2 YYEEEE. CDR3 sequence: CASSLRLYGYTF. Here the CDR3 DNA reads TGTGCCAGCAGCTTGAGGCTGTATGGCTACACCTTC.

This rearrangement joins TRBV6-5 to TRBJ1-1; D remains ambiguous. The germline gives CDR1 MNHEY, CDR2 SVGAGI. The CDR3 is 8 residues long. V shed 8 bases and J shed 11 bases, with 6 bases lying between them. The CDR3 reads CASGGAFF. CDR3 nucleotide sequence: TGTGCCAGCGGTGGGGCTTTCTTT.

V and J are TRBV5-6 and TRBJ2-5; no firm D call. This CDR3 is 12 amino acids long. V was pared by 2 bases and J by 5 bases, with 7 bases between. Per germline, CDR1 SGHDT and CDR2 YYEEEE. The CDR3 reads CASSFVSETQYF. The CDR3 DNA sequence: TGTGCCAGCAGCTTTGTTTCGGAGACCCAGTACTTC.

The chain links TRBV4-1 to TRBJ2-3; 9 nucleotides line up with TRBD2. Trimming took 4 bases from V and 1 from J; bases not matched to a gene: 18. CDR1 and CDR2 from the germline V gene are MGHRA and YSYEKL. The CDR3 is made up of 20 amino acids. The CDR3 nucleotides read TGCGCCAGCAGCCCCCTAGGGCGGGGGGGCCTGGTGGGCCGCACAGATACGCAGTATTTT. It codes for CASSPLGRGGLVGRTDTQYF.

CDR3 sequence: CASSVARNTGELFF. The CDR3 nucleotides read TGTGCCAGCAGTGTAGCCCGGAACACCGGGGAGCTGTTTTTT. This sequence joins TRBV2 and TRBJ2-2; D unclear. This CDR3 has 14 amino acids. Trimming cost V 4 bases and J 1 base, with 7 bases left between them. CDR1 is SNHLY and CDR2 is FYNNEI in the germline V gene.

The chain uses TRBV29-1 and TRBJ1-2; D gene uncertain. Germline CDR1 reads SQVTM; CDR2 reads ANQGSEA. The germline V and J ends were trimmed by 3 bases and 2 bases, with 13 bases remaining between them. This CDR3 is built from 14 residues. The CDR3 DNA reads as TGCAGCGTTGACCCACGGCGAGGGAACTATGGCTACACCTTC. Protein product: CSVDPRRGNYGYTF.

The chain links TRBV20-1 to TRBJ2-3; no definite D call. There are 11 residues in the CDR3. The germline V gene encodes CDR1 DFQATT and CDR2 SNEGSKA (reference sequence). Trimming stripped 5 bases from V and 0 bases from J, with 3 bases between. CDR3 in amino acids: CSAPSTDTQYF. CDR3 nucleotide sequence: TGCAGTGCTCCGAGCACAGATACGCAGTATTTT.

The chain combines TRBV5-4 with TRBJ2-3; D tentatively fits TRBD1 or TRBD2 (6 bases each). V was cut by 4 bases and J by 2 bases, with 17 bases left in between. This CDR3 is built from 16 residues. Germline CDR1 SGHNT, CDR2 YYREEE (reference sequence). CDR3 coding DNA: TGTGCCAGCAGCCCGACCGGGTCGGGGGCCACAGATACGCAGTATTTT. Amino acid sequence: CASSPTGSGATDTQYF.

V gene TRBV30 combines with J gene TRBJ1-5, with a tentative D call TRBD1 (6 bases). V dropped 3 bases and J dropped 4 bases, with 13 bases sitting between them. The CDR3 covers 14 residues. The germline gives CDR1 GTSNPN, CDR2 SVGIG (reference sequence). The CDR3 DNA follows: TGTGCCTGGAGCCGGGGGCAGGCGAATCAGCCCCAGCATTTT. Translated, it gives CAWSRGQANQPQHF.

This clone was counted only a few times. This chain connects TRBV10-3 to TRBJ1-3, with 9 nucleotides matching TRBD1. The germline CDR1 and CDR2 sequences are ENHRY and SYGVKD. The CDR3 consists of 14 residues. Germline trimming cut 10 bases from V and 4 bases from J; bases unmatched to any gene: 8. Here the CDR3 reads CATKTGTGGNTIYF. DNA for the CDR3: TGTGCCACCAAGACCGGGACAGGGGGAAACACCATATATTTT.

This clone was observed a few times. The chain employs TRBV7-2 and TRBJ2-7, with no clear D. Germline V lookup: CDR1 SGHTA, CDR2 FQGNSA. The V end was cut by 2 bases, the J end by 2 bases, with 10 bases between. The CDR3 is 14 amino acids. CDR3 residues: CASSLSTDAYEQYF. The CDR3 DNA sequence: TGTGCCAGCAGCTTAAGTACGGACGCCTACGAGCAGTACTTC.

This clone was observed a handful of times. This sequence joins TRBV6-6 and TRBJ2-5; no clear D gene. Germline V lookup: CDR1 MNHNY, CDR2 SVGAGI (reference sequence). Trimming left V 2 bases short and J 5 bases short, with 15 bases between. CDR3 length equals 15 residues. CDR3 loop: CASSYVRAAWETQYF. In DNA, the CDR3 is TGTGCCAGCAGTTACGTTCGGGCAGCTTGGGAGACCCAGTACTTC.